What follows are 4 T cell receptor beta chains derived from one specimen sequenced in a study of T cell repertoires in cytomegalovirus infection. No antigen is known for these receptors. MiXCR, applied by TCRdb to the reads, yields one record per CDR3 protein. Counted here are around 34,000 distinct CDR3 sequences, 40% to 65% occurring once; the ten biggest clones make up around 90%. Here the sequenced sample was CD8+ T cells from cultured PBMCs, taken from culture after CMV antigen stimulation. The receptors were sampled from a human donor in good health (CMV status not recorded). Some clones in this sample may be carry-over from other donors' samples.

This rearrangement joins TRBV19 to TRBJ2-7, with 9 bases aligning to TRBD1. The CDR3 totals 16 residues. The V and J ends lost 7 bases and 1 base, in that order; junction bases with no gene match: 11. Germline V gene lookup returns CDR1 LNHDA and CDR2 SQIVND (reference sequence). The CDR3 DNA follows: TGTGCCAGTACCGATGGTCCCGGGACAGGGTCCTACGAGCAGTACTTC. This codes for CASTDGPGTGSYEQYF.

This sequence joins TRBV12-3 or TRBV12-4 and TRBJ2-1; maybe TRBD2 (5 bases). Trimming stripped 5 bases from V and 8 bases from J, with 19 bases between. The CDR3 consists of 15 residues. In nucleotides, the CDR3 is TGTGCCAGCAGTCCCTCCGGCGGAGGAGCCGATGAGCAGTTCTTC. Translating it yields CASSPSGGGADEQFF.

This clonotype was observed a handful of times. The chain uses TRBV7-2 and TRBJ2-1, with D possibly being TRBD2 (6 bases). Per the germline V gene, CDR1 is SGHTA and CDR2 is FQGNSA. The CDR3 contains 17 residues. V was cut by 3 bases and J by 4 bases, with 19 bases left in between. CDR3 loop: CASSLTHWRGTYNEQFF. The DNA for the CDR3 is TGTGCCAGCAGCTTGACTCATTGGCGGGGTACTTACAATGAGCAGTTCTTC.

This chain links TRBV19 with TRBJ2-1; 8 bases match TRBD1. Losses at the gene ends were 5 bases for V and 7 bases for J; bases not matched to a gene: 13. Germline-derived CDR1 and CDR2 are LNHDA and SQIVND (reference sequence). This CDR3 is 16 amino acids long. The CDR3 DNA follows: TGTGCCAGTAGTCCCCCTCCAGGGGGCTCTTATAATGAGCAGTTCTTC. Encoded protein: CASSPPPGGSYNEQFF.